What follows are 3 T cell receptor beta chains derived from one specimen sequenced in a study of yellow fever vaccine responses in identical twins. TCRdb used MiXCR to reprocess the RT-PCR reads, holding one entry per CDR3 protein. The profile shows about 19,000 distinct CDR3 sequences, roughly 70% of them singletons. This material consisted of T cells from blood (PBMCs), unsorted or a sorted subset (not recorded which), taken before or after yellow fever vaccination (not recorded which). Receptors originate from a woman aged 18-29 years who received the yellow fever vaccine.

The gene calls are TRBV13 and TRBJ2-3, with unresolved D. The CDR3 runs to 15 residues. Germline values: CDR1 PRHDT, CDR2 FYEKMQ (reference sequence). Between the trimmed V and J ends, which lost 2 bases and 0 bases, there was a span of 9 bases. The CDR3 coding sequence is TGTGCCAGCAGCTTACGGGCAGATAGCACAGATACGCAGTATTTT. Translated, it gives CASSLRADSTDTQYF.

The CDR3 DNA reads as TGTGCCAGCAGCTTGTACAGAGCTAACACTGAAGCTTTCTTT. It specifies CASSLYRANTEAFF. V usage is TRBV5-6 and J usage is TRBJ1-1; D is undetermined. The CDR3 runs to 14 residues. Deletions cut 1 base from V and 2 bases from J, with 9 bases between. Germline V lookup: CDR1 SGHDT, CDR2 YYEEEE. Drawing the rest from reference TRBV5-6 and TRBJ1-1, the complete variable domain is DAGVTQSPTHLIKTRGQQVTLRCSPKSGHDTVSWYQQALGQGPQFIFQYYEEEERQRGNFPDRFSGHQFPNYSSELNVNALLLGDSALYLCASSLYRANTEAFFGQGTRLTVV.

This chain uses TRBV27 with TRBJ2-2; D may correspond to TRBD1 or TRBD2 (5 bases each). The germline gives CDR1 MNHEY, CDR2 SMNVEV (reference sequence). The CDR3 spans 15 residues. V was trimmed by 6 bases and J by 5 bases, leaving 16 bases between them. DNA of the CDR3: TGTGCCAGCAGAACCCGGGACGTGGGGACCGGGGAGCTGTTTTTT. Translation: CASRTRDVGTGELFF.